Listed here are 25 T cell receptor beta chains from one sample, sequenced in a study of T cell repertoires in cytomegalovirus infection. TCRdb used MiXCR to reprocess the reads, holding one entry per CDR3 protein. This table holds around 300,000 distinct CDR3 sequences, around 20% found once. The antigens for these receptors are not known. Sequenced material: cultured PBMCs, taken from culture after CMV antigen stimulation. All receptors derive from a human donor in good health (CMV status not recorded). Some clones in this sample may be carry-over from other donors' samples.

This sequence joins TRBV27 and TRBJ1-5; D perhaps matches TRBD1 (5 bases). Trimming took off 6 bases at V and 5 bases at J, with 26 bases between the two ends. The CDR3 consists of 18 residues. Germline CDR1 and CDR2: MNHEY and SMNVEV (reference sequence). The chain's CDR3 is CASSPRGRAHRVDQPQHF. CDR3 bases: TGTGCCAGCAGCCCTCGGGGCAGGGCGCATCGGGTTGATCAGCCCCAGCATTTT.

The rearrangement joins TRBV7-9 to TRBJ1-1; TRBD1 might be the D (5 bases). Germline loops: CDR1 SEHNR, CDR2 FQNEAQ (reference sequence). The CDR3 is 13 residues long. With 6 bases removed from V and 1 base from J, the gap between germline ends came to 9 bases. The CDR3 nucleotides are TGTGCCAGCAGAGCAACAGGGAACACTGAAGCTTTCTTT. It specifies CASRATGNTEAFF.

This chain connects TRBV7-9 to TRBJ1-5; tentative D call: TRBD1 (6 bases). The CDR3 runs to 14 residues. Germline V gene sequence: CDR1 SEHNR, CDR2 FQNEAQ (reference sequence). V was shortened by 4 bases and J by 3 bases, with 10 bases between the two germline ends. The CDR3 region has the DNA TGTGCCAGCAGCTCGGGGGCGCCCAATCAGCCCCAGCATTTT. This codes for CASSSGAPNQPQHF.

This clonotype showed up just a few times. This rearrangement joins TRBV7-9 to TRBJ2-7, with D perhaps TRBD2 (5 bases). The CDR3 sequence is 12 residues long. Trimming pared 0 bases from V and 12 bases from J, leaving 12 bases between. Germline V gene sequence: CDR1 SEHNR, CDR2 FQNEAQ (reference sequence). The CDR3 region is CASSLASASLYF. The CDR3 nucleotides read TGTGCCAGCAGCTTAGCGTCGGCTAGCCTGTACTTC.

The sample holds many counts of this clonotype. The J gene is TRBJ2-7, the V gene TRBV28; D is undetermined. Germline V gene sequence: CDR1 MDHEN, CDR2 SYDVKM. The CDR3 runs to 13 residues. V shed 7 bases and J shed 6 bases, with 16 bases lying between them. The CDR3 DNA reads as TGTGCCAGCACGGGCTCCGGAACTCCCGAGCAGTACTTC. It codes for CASTGSGTPEQYF. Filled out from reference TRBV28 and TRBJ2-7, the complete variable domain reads DVKVTQSSRYLVKRTGEKVFLECVQDMDHENMFWYRQDPGLGLRLIYFSYDVKMKEKGDIPEGYSVSREKKERFSLILESASTNQTSMYLCASTGSGTPEQYFGPGTRLTVT.

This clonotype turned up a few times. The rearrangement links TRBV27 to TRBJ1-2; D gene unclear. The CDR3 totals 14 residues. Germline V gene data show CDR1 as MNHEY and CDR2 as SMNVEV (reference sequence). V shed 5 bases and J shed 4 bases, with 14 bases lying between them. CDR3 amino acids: CASSETDGRYGYTF. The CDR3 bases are TGTGCCAGCAGTGAAACGGACGGACGCTATGGCTACACCTTC.

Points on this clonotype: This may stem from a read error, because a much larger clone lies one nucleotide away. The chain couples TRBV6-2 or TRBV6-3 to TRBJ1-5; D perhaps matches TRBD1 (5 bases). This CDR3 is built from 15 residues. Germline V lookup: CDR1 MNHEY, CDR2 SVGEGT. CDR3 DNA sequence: TGTGCCACCAGTTCCGACCTCGGGGGTGGGCAGCCCCAGCATTTT. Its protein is CATSSDLGGGQPQHF.

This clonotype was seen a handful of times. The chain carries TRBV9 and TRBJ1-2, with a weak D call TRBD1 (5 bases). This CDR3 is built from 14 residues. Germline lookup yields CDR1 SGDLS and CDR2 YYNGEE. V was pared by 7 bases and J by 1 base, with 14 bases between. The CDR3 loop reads CASVGADGNYGYTF. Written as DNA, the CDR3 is TGTGCCAGCGTCGGGGCTGACGGTAACTATGGCTACACCTTC. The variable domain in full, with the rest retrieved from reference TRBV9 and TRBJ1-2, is DSGVTQTPKHLITATGQRVTLRCSPRSGDLSVYWYQQSLDQGLQFLIQYYNGEERAKGNILERFSAQQFPDLHSELNLSSLELGDSALYFCASVGADGNYGYTFGSGTRLTVV.

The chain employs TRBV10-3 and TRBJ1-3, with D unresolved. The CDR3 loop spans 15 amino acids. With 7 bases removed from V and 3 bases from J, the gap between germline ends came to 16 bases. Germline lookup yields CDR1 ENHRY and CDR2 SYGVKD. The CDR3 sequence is CAITSDAIIGNTIYF. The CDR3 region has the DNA TGTGCCATCACCTCGGACGCAATAATTGGAAACACCATATATTTT.

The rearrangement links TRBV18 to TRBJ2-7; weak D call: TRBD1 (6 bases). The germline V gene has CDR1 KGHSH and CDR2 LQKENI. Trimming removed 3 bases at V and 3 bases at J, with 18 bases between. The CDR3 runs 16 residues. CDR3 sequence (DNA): TGTGCCAGCTCACCCCGTGATTTTGGACAGCTCTACGAGCAGTACGTC. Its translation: CASSPRDFGQLYEQYV.

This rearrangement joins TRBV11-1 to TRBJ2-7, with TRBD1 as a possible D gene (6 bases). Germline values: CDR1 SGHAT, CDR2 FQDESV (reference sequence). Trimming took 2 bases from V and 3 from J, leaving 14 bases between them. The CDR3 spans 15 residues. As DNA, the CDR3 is TGTGCCAGCAGCTTATTACCAGGGGCAAACTACGAGCAGTACTTC. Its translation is CASSLLPGANYEQYF.

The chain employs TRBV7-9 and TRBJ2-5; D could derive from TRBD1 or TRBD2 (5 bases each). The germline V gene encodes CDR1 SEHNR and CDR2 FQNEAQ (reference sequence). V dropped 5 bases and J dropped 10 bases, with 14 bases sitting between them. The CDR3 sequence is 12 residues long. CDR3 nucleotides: TGTGCCAGCAGCCGAGTGGATGGGGGCCAGTACTTC. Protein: CASSRVDGGQYF.

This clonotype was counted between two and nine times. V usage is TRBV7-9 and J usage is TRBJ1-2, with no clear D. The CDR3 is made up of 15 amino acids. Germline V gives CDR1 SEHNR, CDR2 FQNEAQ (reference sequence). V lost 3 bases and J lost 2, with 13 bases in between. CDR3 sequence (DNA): TGTGCCAGCAGCTTTTCCGAGAAGGAAAACTATGGCTACACCTTC. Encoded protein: CASSFSEKENYGYTF.

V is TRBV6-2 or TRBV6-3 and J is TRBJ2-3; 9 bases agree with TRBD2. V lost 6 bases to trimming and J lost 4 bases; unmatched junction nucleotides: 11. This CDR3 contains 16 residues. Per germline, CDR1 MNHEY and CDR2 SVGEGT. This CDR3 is CASRMLGGRAPDTQYF. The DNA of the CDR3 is TGTGCCAGCAGAATGCTCGGCGGGAGGGCCCCAGATACGCAGTATTTT.

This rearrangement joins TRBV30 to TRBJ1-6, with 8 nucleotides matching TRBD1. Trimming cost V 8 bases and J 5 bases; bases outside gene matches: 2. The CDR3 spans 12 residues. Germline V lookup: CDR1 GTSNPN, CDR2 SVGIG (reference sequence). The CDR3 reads CARGQDNSPLHF. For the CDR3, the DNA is TGTGCCCGGGGACAGGATAATTCACCCCTCCACTTT. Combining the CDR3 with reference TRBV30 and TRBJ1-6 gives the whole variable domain SQTIHQWPATLVQPVGSPLSLECTVEGTSNPNLYWYRQAAGRGLQLLFYSVGIGQISSEVPQNLSASRPQDRQFILSSKKLLLSDSGFYLCARGQDNSPLHFGNGTRLTVT.

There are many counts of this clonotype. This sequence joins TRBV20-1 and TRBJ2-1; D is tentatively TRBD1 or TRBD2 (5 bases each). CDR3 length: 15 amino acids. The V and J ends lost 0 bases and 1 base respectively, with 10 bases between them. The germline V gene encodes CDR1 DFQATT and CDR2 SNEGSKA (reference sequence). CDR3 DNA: TGCAGTGCTAGAGATGAGGGGAAATCCTACAATGAGCAGTTCTTC. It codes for CSARDEGKSYNEQFF.

In nucleotides, the CDR3 is TGTGCCAGCACCCCATCGAACCTACGCTCTGGAAACACCATATATTTT. Encoded protein: CASTPSNLRSGNTIYF. This chain joins TRBV9 and TRBJ1-3; D is unresolved. The CDR3 runs 16 residues. V lost 6 bases, J lost 0 bases, and 16 bases lay in between. Germline lookup yields CDR1 SGDLS and CDR2 YYNGEE.

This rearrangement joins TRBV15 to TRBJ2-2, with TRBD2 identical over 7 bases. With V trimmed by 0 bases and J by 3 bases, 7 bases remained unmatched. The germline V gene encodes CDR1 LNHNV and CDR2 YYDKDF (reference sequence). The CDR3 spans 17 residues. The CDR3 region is CATSRELLAVHTGELFF. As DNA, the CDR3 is TGTGCCACCAGCAGAGAGTTGCTAGCGGTTCACACCGGGGAGCTGTTTTTT.

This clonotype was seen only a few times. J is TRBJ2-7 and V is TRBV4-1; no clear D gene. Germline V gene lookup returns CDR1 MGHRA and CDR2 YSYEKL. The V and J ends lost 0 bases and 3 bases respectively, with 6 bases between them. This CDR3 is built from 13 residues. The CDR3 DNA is TGCGCCAGCAGCCAAGATTGGGGCTACGAGCAGTACTTC. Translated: CASSQDWGYEQYF.

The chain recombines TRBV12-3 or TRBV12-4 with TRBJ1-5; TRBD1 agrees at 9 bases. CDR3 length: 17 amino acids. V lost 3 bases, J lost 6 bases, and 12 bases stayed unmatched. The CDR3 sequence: CASSFGGQGSLPQPQHF. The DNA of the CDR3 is TGTGCCAGCAGTTTTGGGGGACAGGGCTCTCTGCCTCAGCCCCAGCATTTT.

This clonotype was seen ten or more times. The CDR3 bases are TGTGCCAGCAGCTTAGTCCCAGTCCGCGCGAACACCGGGGAGCTGTTTTTT. As protein: CASSLVPVRANTGELFF. The chain employs TRBV7-2 and TRBJ2-2, with unresolved D. Germline V gene lookup returns CDR1 SGHTA and CDR2 FQGNSA. This CDR3 has 17 residues. The germline V and J ends were trimmed by 1 base and 0 bases, with 12 bases remaining between them.

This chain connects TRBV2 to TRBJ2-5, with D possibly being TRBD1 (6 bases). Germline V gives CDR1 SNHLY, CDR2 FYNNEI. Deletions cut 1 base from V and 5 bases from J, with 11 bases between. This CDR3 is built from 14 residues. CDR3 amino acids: CASSEGYRAETQYF. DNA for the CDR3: TGTGCCAGCAGTGAAGGTTACAGGGCGGAGACCCAGTACTTC.

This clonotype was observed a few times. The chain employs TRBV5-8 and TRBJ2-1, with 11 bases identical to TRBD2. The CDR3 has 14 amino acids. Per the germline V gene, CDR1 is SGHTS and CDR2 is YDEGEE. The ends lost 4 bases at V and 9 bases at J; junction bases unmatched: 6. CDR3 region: CASSVGLAGGEQFF. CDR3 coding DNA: TGTGCCAGCAGCGTAGGACTAGCGGGCGGTGAGCAGTTCTTC.

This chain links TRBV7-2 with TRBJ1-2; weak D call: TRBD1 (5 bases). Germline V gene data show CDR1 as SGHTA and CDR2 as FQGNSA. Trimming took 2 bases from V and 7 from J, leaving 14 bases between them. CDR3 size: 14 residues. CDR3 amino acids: CASSLSRGSSGYTF. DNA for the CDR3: TGTGCCAGCAGCTTATCGAGGGGCTCGAGTGGCTACACCTTC.

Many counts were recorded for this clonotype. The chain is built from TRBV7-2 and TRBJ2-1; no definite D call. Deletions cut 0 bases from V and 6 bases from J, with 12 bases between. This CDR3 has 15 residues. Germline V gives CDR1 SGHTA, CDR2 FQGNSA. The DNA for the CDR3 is TGTGCCAGCAGCTTAGCGATAGGTCTGTTCAATGAGCAGTTCTTC. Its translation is CASSLAIGLFNEQFF.